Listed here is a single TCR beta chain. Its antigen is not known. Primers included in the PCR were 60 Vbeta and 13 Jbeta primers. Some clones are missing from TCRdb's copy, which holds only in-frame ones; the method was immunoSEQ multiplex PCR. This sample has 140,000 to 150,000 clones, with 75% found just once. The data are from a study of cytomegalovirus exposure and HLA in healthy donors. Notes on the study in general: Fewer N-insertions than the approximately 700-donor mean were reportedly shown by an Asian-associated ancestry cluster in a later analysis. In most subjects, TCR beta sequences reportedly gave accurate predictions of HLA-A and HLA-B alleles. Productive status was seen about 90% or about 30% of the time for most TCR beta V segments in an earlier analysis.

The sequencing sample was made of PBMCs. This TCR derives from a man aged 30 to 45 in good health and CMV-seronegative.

CDR3 in amino acids: CASSETGRGNQPQHF. The CDR3 DNA reads TGTGCCAGCAGTGAAACGGGCAGGGGCAATCAGCCCCAGCATTTT. V is TRBV6-1 and J is TRBJ1-5, with D perhaps matching TRBD1 (5 bases). The V gene lost 2 bases and the J gene lost 2 bases, with 10 bases spanning the gap. The CDR3 contains 15 residues. In germline, CDR1 is MNHNS, CDR2 SASEGT.